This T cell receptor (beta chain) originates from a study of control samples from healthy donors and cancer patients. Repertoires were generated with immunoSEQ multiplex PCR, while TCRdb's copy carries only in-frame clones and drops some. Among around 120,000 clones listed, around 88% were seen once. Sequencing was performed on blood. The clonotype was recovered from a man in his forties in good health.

CDR3 DNA sequence: TGTGCCGCCTCGTCAGGGTCATCAGGGAACACTGAAGCTTTCTTT. Protein product: CAASSGSSGNTEAFF. This chain links TRBV5-4 with TRBJ1-1; D perhaps matches TRBD1 (5 bases). Per the germline V gene, CDR1 is SGHNT and CDR2 is YYREEE (reference sequence). Trimming took off 10 bases at V and 1 base at J, with 20 bases between the two ends. CDR3 length: 15 amino acids.